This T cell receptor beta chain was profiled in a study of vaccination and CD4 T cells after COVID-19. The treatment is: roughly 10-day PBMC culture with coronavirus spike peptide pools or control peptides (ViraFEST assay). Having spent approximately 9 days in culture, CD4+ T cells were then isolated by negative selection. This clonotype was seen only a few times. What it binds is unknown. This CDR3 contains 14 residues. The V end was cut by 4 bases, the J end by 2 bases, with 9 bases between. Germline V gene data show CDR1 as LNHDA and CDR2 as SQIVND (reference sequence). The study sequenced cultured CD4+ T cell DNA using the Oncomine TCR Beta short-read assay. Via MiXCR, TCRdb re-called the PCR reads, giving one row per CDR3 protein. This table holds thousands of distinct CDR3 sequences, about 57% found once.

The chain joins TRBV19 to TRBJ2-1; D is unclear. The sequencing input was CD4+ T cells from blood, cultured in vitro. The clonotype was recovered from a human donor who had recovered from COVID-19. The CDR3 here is CASSRSPPYNEQFF. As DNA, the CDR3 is TGTGCCAGTAGTAGGAGTCCCCCCTACAATGAGCAGTTCTTC.